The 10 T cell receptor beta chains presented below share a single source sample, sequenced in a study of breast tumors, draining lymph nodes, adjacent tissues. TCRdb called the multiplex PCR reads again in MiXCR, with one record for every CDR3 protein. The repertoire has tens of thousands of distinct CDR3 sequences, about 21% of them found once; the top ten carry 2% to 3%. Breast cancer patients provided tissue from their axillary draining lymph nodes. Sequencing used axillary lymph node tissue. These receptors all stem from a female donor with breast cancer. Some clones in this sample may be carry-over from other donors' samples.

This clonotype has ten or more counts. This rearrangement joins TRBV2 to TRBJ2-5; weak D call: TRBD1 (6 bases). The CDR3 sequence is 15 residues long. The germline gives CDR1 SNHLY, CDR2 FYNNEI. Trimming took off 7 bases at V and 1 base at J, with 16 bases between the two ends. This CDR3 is CASKQQGVGQETQYF. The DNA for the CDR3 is TGTGCCAGCAAACAACAGGGTGTGGGCCAAGAGACCCAGTACTTC.

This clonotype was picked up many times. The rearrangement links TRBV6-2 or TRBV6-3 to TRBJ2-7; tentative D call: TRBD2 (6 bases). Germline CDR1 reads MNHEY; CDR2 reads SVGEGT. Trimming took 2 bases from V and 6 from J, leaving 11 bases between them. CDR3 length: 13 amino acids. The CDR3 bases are TGTGCCAGCAGTTACGCGGGAAGGCTCGAGCAGTACTTC. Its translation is CASSYAGRLEQYF.

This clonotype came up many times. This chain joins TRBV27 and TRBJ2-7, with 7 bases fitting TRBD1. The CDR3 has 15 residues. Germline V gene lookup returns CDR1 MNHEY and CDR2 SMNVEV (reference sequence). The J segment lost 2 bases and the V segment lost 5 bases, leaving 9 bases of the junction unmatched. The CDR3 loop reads CASSRDSYLPYEQYF. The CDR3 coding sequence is TGTGCCAGCAGTCGGGACAGTTATTTGCCCTACGAGCAGTACTTC.

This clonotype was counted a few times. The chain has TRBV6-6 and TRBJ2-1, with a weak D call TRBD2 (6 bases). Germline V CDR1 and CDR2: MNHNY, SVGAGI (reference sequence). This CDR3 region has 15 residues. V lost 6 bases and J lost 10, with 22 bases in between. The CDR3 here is CASREGSWGLGEQFF. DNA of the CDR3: TGTGCCAGCAGGGAGGGTTCTTGGGGCCTCGGGGAGCAGTTCTTC.

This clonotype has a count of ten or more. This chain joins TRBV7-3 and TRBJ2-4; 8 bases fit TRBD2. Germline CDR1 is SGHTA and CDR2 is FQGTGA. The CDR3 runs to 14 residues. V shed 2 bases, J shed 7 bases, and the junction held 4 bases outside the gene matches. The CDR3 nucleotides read TGTGCCAGCAGCTTAGCGGGAGGAAGGAACATTCAGTACTTC. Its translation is CASSLAGGRNIQYF. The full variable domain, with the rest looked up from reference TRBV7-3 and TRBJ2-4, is GAGVSQTPSNKVTEKGKYVELRCDPISGHTALYWYRQSLGQGPEFLIYFQGTGAADDSGLPNDRFFAVRPEGSVSTLKIQRTERGDSAVYLCASSLAGGRNIQYFGAGTRLSVL.

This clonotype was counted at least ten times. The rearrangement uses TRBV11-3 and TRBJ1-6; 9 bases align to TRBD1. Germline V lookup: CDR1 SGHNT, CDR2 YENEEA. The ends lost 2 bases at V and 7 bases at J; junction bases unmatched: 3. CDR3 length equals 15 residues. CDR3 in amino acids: CASSLQTGGNSPLHF. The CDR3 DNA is TGTGCCAGCAGCTTACAGACAGGGGGGAATTCACCCCTCCACTTT.

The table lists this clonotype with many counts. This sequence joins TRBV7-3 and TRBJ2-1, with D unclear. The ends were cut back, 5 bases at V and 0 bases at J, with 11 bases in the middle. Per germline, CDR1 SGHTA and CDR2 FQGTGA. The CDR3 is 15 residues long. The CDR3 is CASSPGVSSYNEQFF. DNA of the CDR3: TGTGCCAGCAGCCCCGGAGTAAGCTCCTACAATGAGCAGTTCTTC.

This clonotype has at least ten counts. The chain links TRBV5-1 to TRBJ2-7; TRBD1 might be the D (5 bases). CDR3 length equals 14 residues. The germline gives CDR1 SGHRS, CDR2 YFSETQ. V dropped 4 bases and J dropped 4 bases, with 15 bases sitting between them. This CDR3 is CASSPGAQLYEQYF. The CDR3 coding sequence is TGCGCCAGCAGCCCTGGGGCCCAACTGTACGAGCAGTACTTC.

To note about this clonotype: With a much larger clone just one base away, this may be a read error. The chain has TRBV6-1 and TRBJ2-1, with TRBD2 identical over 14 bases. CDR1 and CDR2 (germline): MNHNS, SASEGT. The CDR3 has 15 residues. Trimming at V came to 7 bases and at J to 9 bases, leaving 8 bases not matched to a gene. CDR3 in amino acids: CASNSGTSGSSEQFF. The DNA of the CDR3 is TGTGCCAGCAACTCGGGGACTAGCGGGAGTAGTGAGCAGTTCTTC.

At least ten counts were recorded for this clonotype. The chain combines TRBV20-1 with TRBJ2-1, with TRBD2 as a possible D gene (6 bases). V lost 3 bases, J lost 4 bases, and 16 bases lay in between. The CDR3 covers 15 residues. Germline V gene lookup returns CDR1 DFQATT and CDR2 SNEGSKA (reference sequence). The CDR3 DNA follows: TGCAGTGCTAGGGGGGACTTGCTAAATTACAATGAGCAGTTCTTC. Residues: CSARGDLLNYNEQFF.